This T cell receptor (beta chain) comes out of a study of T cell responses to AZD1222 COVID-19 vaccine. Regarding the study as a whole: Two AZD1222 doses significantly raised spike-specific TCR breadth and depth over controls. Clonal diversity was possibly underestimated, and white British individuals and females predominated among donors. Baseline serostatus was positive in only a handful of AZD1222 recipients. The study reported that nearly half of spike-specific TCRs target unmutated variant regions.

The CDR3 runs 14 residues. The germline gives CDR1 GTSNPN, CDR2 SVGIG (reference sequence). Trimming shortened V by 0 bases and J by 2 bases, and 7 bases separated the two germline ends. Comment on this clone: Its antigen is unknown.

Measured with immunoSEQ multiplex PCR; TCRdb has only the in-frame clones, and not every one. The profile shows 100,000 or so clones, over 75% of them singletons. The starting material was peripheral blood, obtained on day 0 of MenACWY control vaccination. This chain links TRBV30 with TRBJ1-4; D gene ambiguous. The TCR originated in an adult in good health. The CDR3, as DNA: TGTGCCTGGAGTGTAAAGGCCACTAATGAAAAACTGTTTTTT. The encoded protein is CAWSVKATNEKLFF.